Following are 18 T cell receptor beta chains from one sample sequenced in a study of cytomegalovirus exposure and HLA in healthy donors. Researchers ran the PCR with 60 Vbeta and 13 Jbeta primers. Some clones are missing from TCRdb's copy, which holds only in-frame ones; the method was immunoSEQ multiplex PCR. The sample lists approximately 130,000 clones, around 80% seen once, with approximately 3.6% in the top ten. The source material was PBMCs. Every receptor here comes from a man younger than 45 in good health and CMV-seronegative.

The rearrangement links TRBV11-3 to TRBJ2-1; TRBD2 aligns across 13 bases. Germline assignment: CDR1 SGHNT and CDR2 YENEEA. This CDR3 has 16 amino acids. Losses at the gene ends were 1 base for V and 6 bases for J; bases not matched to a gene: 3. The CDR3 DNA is TGTGCCAGCAGCTTAGCTGGACTAGCGGGAGTCAATGAGCAGTTCTTC. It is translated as CASSLAGLAGVNEQFF.

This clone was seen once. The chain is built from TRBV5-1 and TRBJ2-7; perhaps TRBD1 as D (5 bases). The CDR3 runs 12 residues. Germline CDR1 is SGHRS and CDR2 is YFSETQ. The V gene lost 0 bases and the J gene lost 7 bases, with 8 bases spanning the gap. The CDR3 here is CASSLGGREQYF. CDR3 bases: TGCGCCAGCAGCTTGGGGGGCAGGGAGCAGTACTTC.

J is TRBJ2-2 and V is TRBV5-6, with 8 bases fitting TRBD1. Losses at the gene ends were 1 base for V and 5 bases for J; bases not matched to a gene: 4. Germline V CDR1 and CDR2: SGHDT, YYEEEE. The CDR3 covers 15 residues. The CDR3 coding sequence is TGTGCCAGCAGCTTGCAGGGGGCGGGAACCGGGGAGCTGTTTTTT. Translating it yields CASSLQGAGTGELFF.

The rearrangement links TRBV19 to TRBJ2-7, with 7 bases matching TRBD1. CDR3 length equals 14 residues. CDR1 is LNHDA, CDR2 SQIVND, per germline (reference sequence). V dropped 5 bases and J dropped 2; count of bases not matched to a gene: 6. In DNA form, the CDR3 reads TGTGCCAGTAGTGAAGGGGGCTACACCTACGAGCAGTACTTC. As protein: CASSEGGYTYEQYF. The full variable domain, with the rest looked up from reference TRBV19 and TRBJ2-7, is DGGITQSPKYLFRKEGQNVTLSCEQNLNHDAMYWYRQDPGQGLRLIYYSQIVNDFQKGDIAEGYSVSREKKESFPLTVTSAQKNPTAFYLCASSEGGYTYEQYFGPGTRLTVT.

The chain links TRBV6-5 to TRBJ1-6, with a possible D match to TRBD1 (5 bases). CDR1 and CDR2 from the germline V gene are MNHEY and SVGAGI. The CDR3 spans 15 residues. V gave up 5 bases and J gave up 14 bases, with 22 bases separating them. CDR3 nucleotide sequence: TGTGCCAGCAGTGGCCCCGGGACTAGCAGTTGGTCCCTCCACTTT. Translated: CASSGPGTSSWSLHF.

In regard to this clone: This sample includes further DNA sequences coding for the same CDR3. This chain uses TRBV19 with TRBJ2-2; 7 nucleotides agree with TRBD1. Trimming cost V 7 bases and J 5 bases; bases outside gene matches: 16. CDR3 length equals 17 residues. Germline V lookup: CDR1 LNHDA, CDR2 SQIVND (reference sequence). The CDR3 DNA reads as TGTGCCAGTACTAACGACAGGGCATTCTCGTGGACCGGGGAGCTGTTTTTT. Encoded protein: CASTNDRAFSWTGELFF.

The CDR3 spells CASSQTTGHFNQPQHF. CDR3 bases: TGTGCCAGCAGCCAAACGACGGGACACTTCAATCAGCCCCAGCATTTT. The J gene is TRBJ1-5, the V gene TRBV4-2, with D possibly being TRBD1 (6 bases). CDR1 and CDR2 (germline): LGHNA, YNFKEQ. The ends were cut back, 2 bases at V and 3 bases at J, with 14 bases in the middle. The CDR3 extends over 16 amino acids.

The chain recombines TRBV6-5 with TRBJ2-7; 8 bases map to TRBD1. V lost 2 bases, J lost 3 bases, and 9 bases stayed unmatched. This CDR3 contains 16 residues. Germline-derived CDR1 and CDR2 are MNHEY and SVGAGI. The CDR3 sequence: CASSYGSGTGFYEQYF. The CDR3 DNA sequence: TGTGCCAGCAGTTACGGGTCTGGGACAGGCTTCTACGAGCAGTACTTC.

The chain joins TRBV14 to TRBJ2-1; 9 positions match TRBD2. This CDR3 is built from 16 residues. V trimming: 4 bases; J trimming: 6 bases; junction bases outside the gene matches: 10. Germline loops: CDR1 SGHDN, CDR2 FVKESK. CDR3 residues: CASSLLTSGLLNEQFF. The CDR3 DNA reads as TGTGCCAGCAGCCTCCTGACTAGCGGACTTCTCAATGAGCAGTTCTTC. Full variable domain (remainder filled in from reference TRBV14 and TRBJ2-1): EAGVTQFPSHSVIEKGQTVTLRCDPISGHDNLYWYRRVMGKEIKFLLHFVKESKQDESGMPNNRFLAERTGGTYSTLKVQPAELEDSGVYFCASSLLTSGLLNEQFFGPGTRLTVL.

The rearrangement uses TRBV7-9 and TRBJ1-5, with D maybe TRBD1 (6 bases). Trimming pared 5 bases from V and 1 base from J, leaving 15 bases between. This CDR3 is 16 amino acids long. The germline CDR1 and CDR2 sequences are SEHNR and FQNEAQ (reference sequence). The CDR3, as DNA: TGTGCCAGCAGCCGTAACAGGGTCGGGAGCAATCAGCCCCAGCATTTT. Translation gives CASSRNRVGSNQPQHF.

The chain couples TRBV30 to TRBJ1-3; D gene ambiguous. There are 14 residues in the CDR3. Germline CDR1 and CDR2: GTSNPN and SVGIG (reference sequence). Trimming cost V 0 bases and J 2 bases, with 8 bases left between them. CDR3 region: CAWSVGGTGNTIYF. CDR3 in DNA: TGTGCCTGGAGTGTAGGAGGGACTGGAAACACCATATATTTT. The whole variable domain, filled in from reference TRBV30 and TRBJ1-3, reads SQTIHQWPATLVQPVGSPLSLECTVEGTSNPNLYWYRQAAGRGLQLLFYSVGIGQISSEVPQNLSASRPQDRQFILSSKKLLLSDSGFYLCAWSVGGTGNTIYFGEGSWLTVV.

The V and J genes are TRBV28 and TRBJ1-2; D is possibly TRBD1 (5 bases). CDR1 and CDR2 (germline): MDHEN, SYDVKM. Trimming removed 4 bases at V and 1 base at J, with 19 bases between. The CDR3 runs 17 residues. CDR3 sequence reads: CASSSPSAGQRNYGYTF. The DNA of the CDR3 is TGTGCCAGCAGTTCACCCTCGGCGGGGCAACGTAACTATGGCTACACCTTC.

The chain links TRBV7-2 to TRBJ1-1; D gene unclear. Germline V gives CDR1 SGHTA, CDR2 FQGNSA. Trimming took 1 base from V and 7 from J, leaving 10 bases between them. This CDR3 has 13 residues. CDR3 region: CASSLGVLGEAFF. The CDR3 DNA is TGTGCCAGCAGCTTAGGTGTACTAGGTGAAGCTTTCTTT.

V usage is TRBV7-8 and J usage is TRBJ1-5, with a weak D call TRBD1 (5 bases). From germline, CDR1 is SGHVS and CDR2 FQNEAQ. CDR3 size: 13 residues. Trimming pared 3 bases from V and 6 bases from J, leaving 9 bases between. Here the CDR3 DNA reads TGTGCCAGCAGCTTCCAGGGAAGTCAGCCCCAGCATTTT. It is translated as CASSFQGSQPQHF.

CDR3 amino acids: CASSLGSRGPGSGNTIYF. CDR3 coding DNA: TGCGCCAGCAGCTTGGGGTCGCGGGGGCCCGGCTCTGGAAACACCATATATTTT. The chain has TRBV5-1 and TRBJ1-3; the D gene is possibly TRBD1 (6 bases). V was shortened by 0 bases and J by 0 bases, with 16 bases between the two germline ends. CDR3 length: 18 amino acids. Germline V gene lookup returns CDR1 SGHRS and CDR2 YFSETQ.

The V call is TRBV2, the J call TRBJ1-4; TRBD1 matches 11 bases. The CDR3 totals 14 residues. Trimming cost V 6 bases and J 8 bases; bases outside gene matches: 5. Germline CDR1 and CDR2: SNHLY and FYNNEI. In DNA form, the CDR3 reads TGTGCCAGCAGCGGACAGGGGGCGGGAGAAAAACTGTTTTTT. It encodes CASSGQGAGEKLFF.

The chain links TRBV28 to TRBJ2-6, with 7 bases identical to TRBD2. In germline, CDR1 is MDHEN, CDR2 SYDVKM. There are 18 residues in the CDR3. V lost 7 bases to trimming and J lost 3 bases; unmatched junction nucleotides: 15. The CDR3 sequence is CASNPLSIAGVGANVLTF. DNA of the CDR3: TGTGCCAGCAACCCGCTTTCTATTGCGGGAGTTGGGGCCAACGTCCTGACTTTC. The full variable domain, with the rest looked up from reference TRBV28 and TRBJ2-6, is DVKVTQSSRYLVKRTGEKVFLECVQDMDHENMFWYRQDPGLGLRLIYFSYDVKMKEKGDIPEGYSVSREKKERFSLILESASTNQTSMYLCASNPLSIAGVGANVLTFGAGSRLTVL.

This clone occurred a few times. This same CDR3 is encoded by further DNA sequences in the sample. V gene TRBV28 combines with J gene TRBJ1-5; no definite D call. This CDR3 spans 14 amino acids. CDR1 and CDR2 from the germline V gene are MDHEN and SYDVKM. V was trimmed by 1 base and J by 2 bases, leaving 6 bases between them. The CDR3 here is CASSLLGGNQPQHF. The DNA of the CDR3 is TGTGCCAGCAGTTTATTGGGAGGCAATCAGCCCCAGCATTTT.